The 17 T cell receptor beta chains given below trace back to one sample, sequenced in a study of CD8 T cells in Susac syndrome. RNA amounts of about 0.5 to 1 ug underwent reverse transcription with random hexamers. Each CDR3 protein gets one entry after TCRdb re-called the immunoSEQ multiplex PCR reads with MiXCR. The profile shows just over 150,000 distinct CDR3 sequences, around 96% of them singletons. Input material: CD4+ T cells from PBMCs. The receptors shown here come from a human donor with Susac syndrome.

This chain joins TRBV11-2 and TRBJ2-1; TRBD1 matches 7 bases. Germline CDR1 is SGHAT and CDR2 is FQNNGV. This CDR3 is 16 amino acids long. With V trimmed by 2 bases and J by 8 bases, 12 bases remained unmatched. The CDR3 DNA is TGTGCCAGCAGCTTAACCCGGGACAGCAGGCGGGATGAGCAGTTCTTC. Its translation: CASSLTRDSRRDEQFF.

The CDR3 DNA sequence: TGCAGCGTTGAGCTATTGGAAGAGACCCAGTACTTC. It specifies CSVELLEETQYF. This chain uses TRBV29-1 with TRBJ2-5; unclear D gene. Germline CDR1 reads SQVTM; CDR2 reads ANQGSEA. Trimming shortened V by 3 bases and J by 3 bases, and 8 bases separated the two germline ends. This CDR3 is built from 12 residues. Based on the CDR3 plus reference TRBV29-1 and TRBJ2-5, the full variable domain is SAVISQKPSRDICQRGTSLTIQCQVDSQVTMMFWYRQQPGQSLTLIATANQGSEATYESGFVIDKFPISRPNLTFSTLTVSNMSPEDSSIYLCSVELLEETQYFGPGTRLLVL.

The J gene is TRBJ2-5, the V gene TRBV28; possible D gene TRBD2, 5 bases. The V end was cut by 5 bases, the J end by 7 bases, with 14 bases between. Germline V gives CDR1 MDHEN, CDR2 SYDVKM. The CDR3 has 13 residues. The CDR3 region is CASSPDRRPTQYF. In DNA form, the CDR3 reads TGTGCCAGCAGTCCCGACCGGAGGCCGACCCAGTACTTC.

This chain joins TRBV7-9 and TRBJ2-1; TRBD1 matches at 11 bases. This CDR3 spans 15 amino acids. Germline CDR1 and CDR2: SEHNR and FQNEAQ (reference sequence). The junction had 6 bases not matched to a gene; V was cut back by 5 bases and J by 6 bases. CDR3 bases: TGTGCCAGCAGCGCAGGACAGGGGGCGCGCAATGAGCAGTTCTTC. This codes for CASSAGQGARNEQFF.

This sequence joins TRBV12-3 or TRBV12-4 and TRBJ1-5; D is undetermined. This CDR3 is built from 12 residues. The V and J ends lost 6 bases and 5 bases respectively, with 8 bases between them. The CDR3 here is CASRKDDQPQHF. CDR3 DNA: TGTGCCAGCAGGAAGGATGATCAGCCCCAGCATTTT.

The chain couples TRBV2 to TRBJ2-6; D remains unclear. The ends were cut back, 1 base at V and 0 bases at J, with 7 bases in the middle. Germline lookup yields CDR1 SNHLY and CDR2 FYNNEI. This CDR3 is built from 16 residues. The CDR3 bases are TGTGCCAGCAGTGAAGGTCGACTCTCTGGGGCCAACGTCCTGACTTTC. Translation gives CASSEGRLSGANVLTF.

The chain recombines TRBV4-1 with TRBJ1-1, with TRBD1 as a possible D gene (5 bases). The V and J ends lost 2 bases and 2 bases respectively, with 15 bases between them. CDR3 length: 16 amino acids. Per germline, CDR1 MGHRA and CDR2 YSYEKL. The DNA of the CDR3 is TGCGCCAGCAGCCAACAGGGAGGCCACTCCAACACTGAAGCTTTCTTT. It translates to CASSQQGGHSNTEAFF.

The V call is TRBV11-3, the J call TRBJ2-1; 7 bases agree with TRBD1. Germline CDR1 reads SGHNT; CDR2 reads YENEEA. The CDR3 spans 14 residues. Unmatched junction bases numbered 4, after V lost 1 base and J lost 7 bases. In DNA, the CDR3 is TGTGCCAGCAGCTTAGGGACAGGAGTAAATGAGCAGTTCTTC. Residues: CASSLGTGVNEQFF.

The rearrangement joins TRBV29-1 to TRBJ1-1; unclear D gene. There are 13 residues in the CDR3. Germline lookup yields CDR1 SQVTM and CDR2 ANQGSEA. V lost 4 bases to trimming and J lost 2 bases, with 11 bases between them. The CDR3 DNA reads TGCAGCGTTGGGCATAGGGATAACACTGAAGCTTTCTTT. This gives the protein CSVGHRDNTEAFF.

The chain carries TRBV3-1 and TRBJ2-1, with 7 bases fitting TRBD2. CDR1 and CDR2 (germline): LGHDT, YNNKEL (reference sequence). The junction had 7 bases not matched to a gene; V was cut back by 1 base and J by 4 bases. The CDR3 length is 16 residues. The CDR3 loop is CASSQGRGIRYNEQFF. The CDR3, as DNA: TGTGCCAGCAGCCAAGGGCGGGGGATCAGATACAATGAGCAGTTCTTC.

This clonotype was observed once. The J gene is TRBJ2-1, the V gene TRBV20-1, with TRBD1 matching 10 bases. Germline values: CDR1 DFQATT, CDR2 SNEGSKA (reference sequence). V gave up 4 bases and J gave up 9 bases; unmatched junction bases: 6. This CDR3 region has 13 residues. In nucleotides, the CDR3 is TGCAGTGCTACCGGACAGGGGGTTGGTGAGCAGTTCTTC. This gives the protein CSATGQGVGEQFF.

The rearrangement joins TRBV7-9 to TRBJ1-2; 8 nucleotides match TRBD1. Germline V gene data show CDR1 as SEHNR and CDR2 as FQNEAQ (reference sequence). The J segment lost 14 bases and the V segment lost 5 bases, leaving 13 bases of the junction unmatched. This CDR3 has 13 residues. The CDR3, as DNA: TGTGCCAGCAGCCCGTGGACAGGGACAATGGATACCTTC. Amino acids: CASSPWTGTMDTF.

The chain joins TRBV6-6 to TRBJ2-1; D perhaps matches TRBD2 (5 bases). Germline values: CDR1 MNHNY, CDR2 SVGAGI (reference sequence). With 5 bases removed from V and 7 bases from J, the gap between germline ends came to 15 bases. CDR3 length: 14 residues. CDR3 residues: CASSQERTENEQFF. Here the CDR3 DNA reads TGTGCCAGCAGTCAGGAAAGGACTGAAAATGAGCAGTTCTTC.

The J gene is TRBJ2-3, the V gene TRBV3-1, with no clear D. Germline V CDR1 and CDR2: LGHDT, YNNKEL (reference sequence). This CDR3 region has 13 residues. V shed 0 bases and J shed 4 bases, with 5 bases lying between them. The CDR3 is CASSQDRPDTQYF. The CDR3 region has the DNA TGTGCCAGCAGCCAAGATCGGCCAGATACGCAGTATTTT.

The CDR3 is CSAGQGAYEQYF. The CDR3 DNA is TGCAGTGCTGGACAGGGGGCCTACGAGCAGTACTTC. This rearrangement joins TRBV20-1 to TRBJ2-7, with 10 bases matching TRBD1. The J segment lost 2 bases and the V segment lost 5 bases, leaving 0 bases of the junction unmatched. This CDR3 has 12 residues. CDR1 and CDR2 (germline): DFQATT, SNEGSKA (reference sequence).

CDR3 nucleotides: TGTGCCAGCAGCCAAGAGTACCAAGAGACCCAGTACTTC. It codes for CASSQEYQETQYF. The rearrangement uses TRBV14 and TRBJ2-5; D remains unclear. This CDR3 has 13 residues. Trimming removed 0 bases from V and 0 bases from J, with 2 bases in between. Germline V CDR1 and CDR2: SGHDN, FVKESK.

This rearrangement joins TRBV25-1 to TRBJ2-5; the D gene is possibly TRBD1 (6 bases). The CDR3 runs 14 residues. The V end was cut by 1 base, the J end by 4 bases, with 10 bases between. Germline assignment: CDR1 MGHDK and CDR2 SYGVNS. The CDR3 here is CASSELQGGETQYF. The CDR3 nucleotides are TGTGCCAGCAGTGAATTACAGGGTGGAGAGACCCAGTACTTC.